This TCR beta chain was sequenced for a study of CD8 T cells in ankylosing spondylitis. This clonotype was detected many times. Antigen specificity is unknown. Study results and caveats: Certain motif variants had earlier appeared in reactive arthritis synovial fluid and blood. About 8 highly homologous variants made up a TCR beta motif, and this motif appeared characteristic of ankylosing spondylitis blood. Relatively scarce in peripheral blood, disease-linked clones were CD8+.

Using quantitative 5'-RACE with molecular barcodes, the authors made TCR beta libraries. TCRdb re-called the 5' RACE reads with MiXCR, one entry per CDR3 protein. Seen here are 200,000 to 300,000 distinct CDR3 sequences, around 7.8% observed once, and the top ten hold nearly 7%. J gave up 0 bases and V 6 bases, and 7 bases lay outside the gene matches. CDR1 is DFQATT and CDR2 is SNEGSKA in the germline V gene (reference sequence). This CDR3 spans 16 amino acids. Input material: blood, either unsorted or a sorted T cell fraction (not recorded which). The chain carries TRBV20-1 and TRBJ2-3; 12 bases map to TRBD2. This clonotype was obtained from a male donor with ankylosing spondylitis or in good health (not recorded which). In DNA, the CDR3 is TGCAGTGCCACTCGACTAGCGGGGGCTAGCACAGATACGCAGTATTTT. This gives the protein CSATRLAGASTDTQYF.